This T cell receptor beta chain was sequenced in a study of CD8+ T cells in alopecia areata. Only a few counts were recorded for this clone. After isolation, RNA underwent reverse transcription to generate cDNA as the sequencing template. Data came from immunoSEQ multiplex PCR; TCRdb stores just in-frame clones and leaves some out. There are some 150,000 clones in the sample; roughly 82% occur only once, and roughly 25% lies in the top ten. Treatment specified: oral pan-JAK inhibitor, 5-10 mg twice daily. Germline-derived CDR1 and CDR2 are SEHNR and FQNEAQ (reference sequence). This CDR3 is built from 19 residues. V lost 4 bases and J 0 bases, leaving 19 bases between the germline ends.

The chain carries TRBV7-9 and TRBJ2-6; possible D gene TRBD1, 6 bases. Sequences were derived from CD8+ T cells sorted from blood, sampled at week 4, from a patient treated with tofacitinib. This TCR came from a human donor with alopecia areata. The CDR3 nucleotides are TGTGCCAGCAGCTCTCACAGGGCCGCCACCCTCTCTGGGGCCAACGTCCTGACTTTC. It yields the protein CASSSHRAATLSGANVLTF.